The 7 T cell receptor beta chains below come from one sample, sequenced in a study of T cell responses to AZD1222 COVID-19 vaccine. The assay was immunoSEQ multiplex PCR, and TCRdb's table has in-frame clones only and misses some. The profile shows about 140,000 clones, about 86% of them singletons. Sequencing used peripheral blood, obtained on day 0 of AZD1222 vaccination. Source of these receptors: an adult in good health.

V usage is TRBV28 and J usage is TRBJ1-2; D ambiguous. This CDR3 has 12 residues. CDR1 MDHEN and CDR2 SYDVKM come from the germline V gene. For the CDR3, the DNA is TGTGGGTGTGGCCGGATTCGATATGGCTACACCTTC. It codes for CGCGRIRYGYTF.

V is TRBV19 and J is TRBJ1-3; perhaps TRBD1 as D (5 bases). Trimming left V 0 bases short and J 7 bases short, with 13 bases between. Germline V gene lookup returns CDR1 LNHDA and CDR2 SQIVND (reference sequence). The CDR3 length is 15 residues. CDR3 DNA sequence: TGTGCCAGTAGTATAGATCGATGGGGACGGAACACCATATATTTT. Translation gives CASSIDRWGRNTIYF. The variable domain in full, completed from reference TRBV19 and TRBJ1-3, reads DGGITQSPKYLFRKEGQNVTLSCEQNLNHDAMYWYRQDPGQGLRLIYYSQIVNDFQKGDIAEGYSVSREKKESFPLTVTSAQKNPTAFYLCASSIDRWGRNTIYFGEGSWLTVV.

This clone occurred a few times. The chain recombines TRBV30 with TRBJ1-3; a weak D match, TRBD1 (5 bases). Germline CDR1 reads GTSNPN; CDR2 reads SVGIG (reference sequence). This CDR3 region has 14 residues. V gave up 2 bases and J gave up 4 bases, with 12 bases separating them. The CDR3: CAWSYRTPGNTIYF. CDR3 coding DNA: TGTGCCTGGAGTTACAGGACACCCGGAAACACCATATATTTT.

The chain employs TRBV25-1 and TRBJ2-2; D ambiguous. This CDR3 is built from 13 residues. V was pared by 5 bases and J by 7 bases, with 11 bases between. Germline V gene sequence: CDR1 MGHDK, CDR2 SYGVNS. Here the CDR3 DNA reads TGTGCCAGCAGTTCCAGACGTAGCGGGGAGCTGTTTTTT. Amino acid sequence: CASSSRRSGELFF.

The DNA for the CDR3 is TGTGCCAGCAGCCAAGAGTTGGCAGGGCCCACAGATACGCAGTATTTT. The encoded protein is CASSQELAGPTDTQYF. V is TRBV14 and J is TRBJ2-3; D may be TRBD1 (5 bases). The CDR3 runs to 16 residues. Germline assignment: CDR1 SGHDN and CDR2 FVKESK. V was pared by 0 bases and J by 2 bases, with 12 bases between.

V is TRBV27 and J is TRBJ1-1, with 7 nucleotides matching TRBD1. V shed 7 bases and J 1 base; nucleotides not matched to a gene: 6. Looked up from germline, CDR1 is MNHEY and CDR2 is SMNVEV (reference sequence). The CDR3 has 14 amino acids. The DNA of the CDR3 is TGTGCCAGCAACCCGGGACAGAGGAACACTGAAGCTTTCTTT. This encodes CASNPGQRNTEAFF.

The chain has TRBV6-1 and TRBJ2-3, with 7 positions matching TRBD2. The CDR3 covers 22 residues. Trimming at V came to 2 bases and at J to 0 bases, leaving 23 bases not matched to a gene. Germline V gene lookup returns CDR1 MNHNS and CDR2 SASEGT. The CDR3: CASSESLRERGRTSLSTDTQYF. DNA for the CDR3: TGTGCCAGCAGTGAATCCCTCCGGGAGCGGGGACGCACTTCCCTAAGCACAGATACGCAGTATTTT.